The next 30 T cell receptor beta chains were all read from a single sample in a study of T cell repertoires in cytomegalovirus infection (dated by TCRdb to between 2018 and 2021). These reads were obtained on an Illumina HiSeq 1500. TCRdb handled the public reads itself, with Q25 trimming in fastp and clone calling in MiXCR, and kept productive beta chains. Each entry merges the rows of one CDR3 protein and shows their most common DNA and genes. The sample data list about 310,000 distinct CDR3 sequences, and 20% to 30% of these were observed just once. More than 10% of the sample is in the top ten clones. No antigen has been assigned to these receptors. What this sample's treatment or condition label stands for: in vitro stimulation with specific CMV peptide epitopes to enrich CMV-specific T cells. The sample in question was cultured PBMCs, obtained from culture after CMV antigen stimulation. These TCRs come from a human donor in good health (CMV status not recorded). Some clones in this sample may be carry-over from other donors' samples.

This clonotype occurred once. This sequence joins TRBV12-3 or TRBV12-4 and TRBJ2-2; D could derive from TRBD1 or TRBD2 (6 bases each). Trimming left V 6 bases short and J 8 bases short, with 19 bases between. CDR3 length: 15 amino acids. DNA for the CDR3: TGTGCCAGCAGACCTTCTCGGGGGCTTTTTGGGGAGCTGTTTTTT. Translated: CASRPSRGLFGELFF.

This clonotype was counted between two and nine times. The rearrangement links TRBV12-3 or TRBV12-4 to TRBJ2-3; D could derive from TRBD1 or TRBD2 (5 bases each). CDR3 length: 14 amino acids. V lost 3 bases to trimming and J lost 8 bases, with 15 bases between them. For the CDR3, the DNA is TGTGCCAGCAGTTTTGGGGGAGTCCACCTTACGCAGTATTTT. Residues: CASSFGGVHLTQYF.

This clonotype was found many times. The CDR3 DNA follows: TGTGCCAGCAGCTTAGCGGCAGGACACGGGTCTGAAGCTTTCTTT. This translates into CASSLAAGHGSEAFF. The chain is built from TRBV7-2 and TRBJ1-1, with D tentatively TRBD1 (5 bases). The germline V and J ends were trimmed by 0 bases and 6 bases, with 14 bases remaining between them. CDR1 SGHTA and CDR2 FQGNSA come from the germline V gene. The CDR3 consists of 15 residues.

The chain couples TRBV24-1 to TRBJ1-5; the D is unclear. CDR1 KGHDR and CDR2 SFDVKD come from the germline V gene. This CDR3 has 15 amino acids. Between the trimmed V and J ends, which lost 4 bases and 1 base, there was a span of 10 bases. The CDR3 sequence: CATSDGVGSNQPQHF. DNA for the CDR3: TGTGCCACCAGTGACGGGGTCGGGAGCAATCAGCCCCAGCATTTT.

The CDR3 DNA follows: TGTGCCAGTAGAAAGGGGGAAGCTAACTATGGCTACACCTTC. Protein sequence: CASRKGEANYGYTF. This chain joins TRBV19 and TRBJ1-2; a possible D gene is TRBD1 (6 bases). This CDR3 is 14 amino acids long. Trimming stripped 6 bases from V and 0 bases from J, with 11 bases between. The germline V gene has CDR1 LNHDA and CDR2 SQIVND (reference sequence). Combining the CDR3 with reference TRBV19 and TRBJ1-2 gives the whole variable domain DGGITQSPKYLFRKEGQNVTLSCEQNLNHDAMYWYRQDPGQGLRLIYYSQIVNDFQKGDIAEGYSVSREKKESFPLTVTSAQKNPTAFYLCASRKGEANYGYTFGSGTRLTVV.

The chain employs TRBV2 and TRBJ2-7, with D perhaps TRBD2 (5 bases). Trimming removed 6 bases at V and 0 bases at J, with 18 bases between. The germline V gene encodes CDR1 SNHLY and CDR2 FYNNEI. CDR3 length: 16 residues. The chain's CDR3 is CASRATRSQPSYEQYF. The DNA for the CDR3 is TGTGCCAGCAGAGCCACTAGGTCTCAACCCTCCTACGAGCAGTACTTC.

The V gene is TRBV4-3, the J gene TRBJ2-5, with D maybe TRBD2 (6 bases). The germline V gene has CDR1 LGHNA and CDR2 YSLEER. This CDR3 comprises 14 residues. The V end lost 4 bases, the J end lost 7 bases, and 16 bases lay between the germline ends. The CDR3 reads CASSPGTSSGTQYF. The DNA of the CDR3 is TGCGCCAGCAGCCCCGGGACTTCATCGGGGACCCAGTACTTC.

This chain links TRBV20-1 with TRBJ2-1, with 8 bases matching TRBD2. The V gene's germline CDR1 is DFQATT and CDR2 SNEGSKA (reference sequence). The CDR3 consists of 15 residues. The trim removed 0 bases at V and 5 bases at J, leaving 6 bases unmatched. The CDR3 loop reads CSARDETSGNNEQFF. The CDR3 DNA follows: TGCAGTGCTAGAGATGAAACTAGCGGCAACAATGAGCAGTTCTTC.

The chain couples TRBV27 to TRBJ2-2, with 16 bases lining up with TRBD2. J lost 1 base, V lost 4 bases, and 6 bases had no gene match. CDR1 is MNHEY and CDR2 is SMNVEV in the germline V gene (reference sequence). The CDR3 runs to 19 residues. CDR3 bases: TGTGCCAGCAGTTATACCGGGACTAGCGGGAGGGGGAACACCGGGGAGCTGTTTTTT. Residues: CASSYTGTSGRGNTGELFF.

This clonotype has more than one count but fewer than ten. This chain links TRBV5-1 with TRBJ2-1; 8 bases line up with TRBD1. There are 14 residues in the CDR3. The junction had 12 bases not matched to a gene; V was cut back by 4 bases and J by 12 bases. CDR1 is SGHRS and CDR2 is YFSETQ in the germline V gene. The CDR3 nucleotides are TGCGCCAGCAGCGTAGGACAGGGTGAGGTGAGGCAGTTCTTC. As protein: CASSVGQGEVRQFF. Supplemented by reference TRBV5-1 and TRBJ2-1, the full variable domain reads KAGVTQTPRYLIKTRGQQVTLSCSPISGHRSVSWYQQTPGQGLQFLFEYFSETQRNKGNFPGRFSGRQFSNSRSEMNVSTLELGDSALYLCASSVGQGEVRQFFGPGTRLTVL.

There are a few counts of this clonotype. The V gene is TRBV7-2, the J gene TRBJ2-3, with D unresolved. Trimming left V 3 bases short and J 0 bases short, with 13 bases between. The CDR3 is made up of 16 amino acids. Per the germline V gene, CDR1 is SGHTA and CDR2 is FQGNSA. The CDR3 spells CASSLWAPTSTDTQYF. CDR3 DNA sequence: TGTGCCAGCAGCTTGTGGGCGCCGACTAGCACAGATACGCAGTATTTT. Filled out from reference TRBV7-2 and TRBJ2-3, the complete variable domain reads GAGVSQSPSNKVTEKGKDVELRCDPISGHTALYWYRQSLGQGLEFLIYFQGNSAPDKSGLPSDRFSAERTGGSVSTLTIQRTQQEDSAVYLCASSLWAPTSTDTQYFGPGTRLTVL.

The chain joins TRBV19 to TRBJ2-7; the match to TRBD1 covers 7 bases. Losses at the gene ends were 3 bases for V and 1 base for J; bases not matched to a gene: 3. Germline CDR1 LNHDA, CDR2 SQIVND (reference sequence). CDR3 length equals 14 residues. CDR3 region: CASSMAGGSYEQYF. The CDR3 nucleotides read TGTGCCAGTAGTATGGCAGGGGGATCCTACGAGCAGTACTTC.

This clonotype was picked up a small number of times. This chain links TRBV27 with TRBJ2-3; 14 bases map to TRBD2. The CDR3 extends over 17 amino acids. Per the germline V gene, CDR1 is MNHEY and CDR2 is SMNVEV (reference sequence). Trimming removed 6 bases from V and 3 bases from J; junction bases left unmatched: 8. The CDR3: CASSPGGLAGATDTQYF. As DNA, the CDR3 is TGTGCCAGCAGCCCTGGGGGACTAGCGGGAGCGACAGATACGCAGTATTTT.

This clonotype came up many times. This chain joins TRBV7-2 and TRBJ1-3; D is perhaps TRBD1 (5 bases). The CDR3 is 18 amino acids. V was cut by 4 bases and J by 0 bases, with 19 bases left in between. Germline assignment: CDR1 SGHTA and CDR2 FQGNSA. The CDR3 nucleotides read TGTGCCAGCAGCTCCCCGTGGGGCAGGGAGCGCTCTGGAAACACCATATATTTT. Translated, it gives CASSSPWGRERSGNTIYF.

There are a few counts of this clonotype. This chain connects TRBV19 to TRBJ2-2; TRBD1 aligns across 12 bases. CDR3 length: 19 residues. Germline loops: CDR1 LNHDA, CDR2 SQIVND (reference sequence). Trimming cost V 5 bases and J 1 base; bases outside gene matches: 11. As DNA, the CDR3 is TGTGCCAGTAGTGCAGGGACAGGGGGCCCTCGGTTGAACACCGGGGAGCTGTTTTTT. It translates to CASSAGTGGPRLNTGELFF.

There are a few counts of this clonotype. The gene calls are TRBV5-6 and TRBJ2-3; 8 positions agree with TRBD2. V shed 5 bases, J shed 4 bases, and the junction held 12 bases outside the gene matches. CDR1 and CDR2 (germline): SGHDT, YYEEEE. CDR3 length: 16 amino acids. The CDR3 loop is CASSSGGGSWSDTQYF. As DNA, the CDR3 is TGTGCCAGCAGTTCCGGCGGGGGGAGTTGGTCAGATACGCAGTATTTT.

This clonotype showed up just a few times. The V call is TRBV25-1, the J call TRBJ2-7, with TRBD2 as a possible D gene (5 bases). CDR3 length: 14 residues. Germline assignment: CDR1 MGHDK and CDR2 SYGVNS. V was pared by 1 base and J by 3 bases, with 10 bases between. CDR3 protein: CASSEFGGGYEQYF. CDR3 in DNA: TGTGCCAGCAGTGAATTTGGCGGAGGCTACGAGCAGTACTTC.

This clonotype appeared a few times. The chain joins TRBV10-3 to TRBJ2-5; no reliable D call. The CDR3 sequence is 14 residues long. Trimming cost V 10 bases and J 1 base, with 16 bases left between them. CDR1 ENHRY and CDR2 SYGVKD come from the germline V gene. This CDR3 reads CATNGPTPQETQYF. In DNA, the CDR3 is TGTGCCACGAATGGGCCTACCCCCCAAGAGACCCAGTACTTC.

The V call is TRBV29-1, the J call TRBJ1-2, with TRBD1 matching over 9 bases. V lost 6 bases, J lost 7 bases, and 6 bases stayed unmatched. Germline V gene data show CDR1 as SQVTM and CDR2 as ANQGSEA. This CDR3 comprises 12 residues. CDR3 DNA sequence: TGCAGCGTGCGGGGACAGGGAACTGGCTACACCTTC. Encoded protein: CSVRGQGTGYTF. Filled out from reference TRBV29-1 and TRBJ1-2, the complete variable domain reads SAVISQKPSRDICQRGTSLTIQCQVDSQVTMMFWYRQQPGQSLTLIATANQGSEATYESGFVIDKFPISRPNLTFSTLTVSNMSPEDSSIYLCSVRGQGTGYTFGSGTRLTVV.

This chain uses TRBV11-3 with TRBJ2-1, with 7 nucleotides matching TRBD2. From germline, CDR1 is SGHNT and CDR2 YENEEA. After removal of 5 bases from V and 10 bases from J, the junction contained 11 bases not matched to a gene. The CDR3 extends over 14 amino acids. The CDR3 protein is CASSHSGRAGEQFF. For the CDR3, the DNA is TGTGCCAGCAGCCATAGCGGGCGGGCGGGGGAGCAGTTCTTC. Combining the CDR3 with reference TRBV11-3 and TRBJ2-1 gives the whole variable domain EAGVVQSPRYKIIEKKQPVAFWCNPISGHNTLYWYLQNLGQGPELLIRYENEEAVDDSQLPKDRFSAERLKGVDSTLKIQPAELGDSAVYLCASSHSGRAGEQFFGPGTRLTVL.

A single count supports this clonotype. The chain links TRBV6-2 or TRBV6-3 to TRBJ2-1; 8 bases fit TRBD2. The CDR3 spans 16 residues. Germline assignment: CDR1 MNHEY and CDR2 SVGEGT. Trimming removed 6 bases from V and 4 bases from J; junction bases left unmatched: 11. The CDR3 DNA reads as TGTGCCAGCAGGCAGGTTGGGCTAGCGGGTTACAATGAGCAGTTCTTC. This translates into CASRQVGLAGYNEQFF.

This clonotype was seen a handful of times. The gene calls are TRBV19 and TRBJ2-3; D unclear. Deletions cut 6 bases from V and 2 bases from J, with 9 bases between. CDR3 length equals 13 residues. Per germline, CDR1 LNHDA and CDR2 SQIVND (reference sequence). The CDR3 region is CASRGGTTDTQYF. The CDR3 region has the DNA TGTGCCAGTAGAGGCGGTACCACAGATACGCAGTATTTT.

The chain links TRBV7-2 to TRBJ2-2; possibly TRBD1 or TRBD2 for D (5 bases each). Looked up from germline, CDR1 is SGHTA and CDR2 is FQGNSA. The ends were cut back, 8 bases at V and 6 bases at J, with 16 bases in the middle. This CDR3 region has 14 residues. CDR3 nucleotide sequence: TGTGCCAGCCGACGGGGCCACGTAGCCGGGGAGCTGTTTTTT. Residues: CASRRGHVAGELFF. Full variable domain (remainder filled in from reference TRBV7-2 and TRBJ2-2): GAGVSQSPSNKVTEKGKDVELRCDPISGHTALYWYRQSLGQGLEFLIYFQGNSAPDKSGLPSDRFSAERTGGSVSTLTIQRTQQEDSAVYLCASRRGHVAGELFFGEGSRLTVL.

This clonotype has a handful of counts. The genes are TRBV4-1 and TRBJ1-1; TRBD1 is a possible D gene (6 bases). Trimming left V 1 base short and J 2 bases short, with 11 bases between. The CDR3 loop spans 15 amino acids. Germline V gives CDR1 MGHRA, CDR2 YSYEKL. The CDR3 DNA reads TGCGCCAGCAGCCAAGCCCAACAGGGAAACACTGAAGCTTTCTTT. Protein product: CASSQAQQGNTEAFF.

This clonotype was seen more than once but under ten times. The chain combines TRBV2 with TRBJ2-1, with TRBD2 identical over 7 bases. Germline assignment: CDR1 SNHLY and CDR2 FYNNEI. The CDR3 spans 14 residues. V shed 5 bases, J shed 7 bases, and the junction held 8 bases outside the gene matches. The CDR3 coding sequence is TGTGCCAGCAGTTGGGGGGGAGGGAAGAATGAGCAGTTCTTC. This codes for CASSWGGGKNEQFF.

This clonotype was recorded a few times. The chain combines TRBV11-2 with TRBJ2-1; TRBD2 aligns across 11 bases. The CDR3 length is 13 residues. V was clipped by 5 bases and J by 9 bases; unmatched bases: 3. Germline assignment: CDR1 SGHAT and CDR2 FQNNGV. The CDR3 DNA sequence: TGTGCCAGCAGCGGGACTAGCGGTATTGAGCAGTTCTTC. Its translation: CASSGTSGIEQFF. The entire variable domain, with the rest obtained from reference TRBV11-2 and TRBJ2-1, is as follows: EAGVAQSPRYKIIEKRQSVAFWCNPISGHATLYWYQQILGQGPKLLIQFQNNGVVDDSQLPKDRFSAERLKGVDSTLKIQPAKLEDSAVYLCASSGTSGIEQFFGPGTRLTVL.

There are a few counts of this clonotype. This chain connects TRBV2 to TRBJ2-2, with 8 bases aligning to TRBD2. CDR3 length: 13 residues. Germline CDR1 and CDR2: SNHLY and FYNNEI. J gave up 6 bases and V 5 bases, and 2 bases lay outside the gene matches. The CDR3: CASSPAGAGELFF. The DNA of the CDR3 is TGTGCCAGCAGTCCAGCGGGAGCCGGGGAGCTGTTTTTT. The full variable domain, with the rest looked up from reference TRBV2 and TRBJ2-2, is EPEVTQTPSHQVTQMGQEVILRCVPISNHLYFYWYRQILGQKVEFLVSFYNNEISEKSEIFDDQFSVERPDGSNFTLKIRSTKLEDSAMYFCASSPAGAGELFFGEGSRLTVL.

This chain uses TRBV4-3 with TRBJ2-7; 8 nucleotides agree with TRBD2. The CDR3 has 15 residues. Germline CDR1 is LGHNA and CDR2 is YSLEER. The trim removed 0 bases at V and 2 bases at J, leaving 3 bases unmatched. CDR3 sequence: CASSQEASGPYEQYF. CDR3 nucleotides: TGCGCCAGCAGCCAAGAGGCTAGCGGGCCCTACGAGCAGTACTTC.

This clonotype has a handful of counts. DNA for the CDR3: TGCGCCAGCAGCCATCCCGGGACCCAGTATGGCTACACCTTC. Residues: CASSHPGTQYGYTF. The chain joins TRBV4-1 to TRBJ1-2; D is perhaps TRBD1 (5 bases). Germline lookup yields CDR1 MGHRA and CDR2 YSYEKL. V lost 3 bases and J lost 5, with 13 bases in between. The CDR3 has 14 residues.

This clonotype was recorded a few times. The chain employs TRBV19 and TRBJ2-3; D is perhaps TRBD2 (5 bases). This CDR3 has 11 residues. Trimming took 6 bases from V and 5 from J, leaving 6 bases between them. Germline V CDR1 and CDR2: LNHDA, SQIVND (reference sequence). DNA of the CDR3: TGTGCCAGTAGACGGGGAGATACGCAGTATTTT. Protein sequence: CASRRGDTQYF.